One TCR beta chain is described in this entry. This sample is drawn from a study of human T cells and chemical hapten exposure. Study details: The study traced per-sample TCR yield variation mainly to small differences in pooled library volumes.

Whole blood, unfractionated, served as the material for total RNA extraction. For the library, individual cDNA molecules each received unique molecular identifiers. TCRdb reprocessed the reads with MiXCR, giving one entry per CDR3 protein. The data hold about 120,000 distinct CDR3 sequences, with 8.5% observed a single time. With 4 bases removed from V and 4 bases from J, the gap between germline ends came to 8 bases. The CDR3 length is 12 residues. Germline CDR1 and CDR2: SGHTA and FQGTGA. Sequencing input: whole blood. The source of this sequence is a human donor in good health. Some clones in this sample may be carry-over from other donors' samples. The chain has TRBV7-3 and TRBJ2-7, with a tentative D call TRBD1 (5 bases). CDR3 amino acids: CASSSPGYEQYF. In DNA, the CDR3 is TGTGCCAGCAGCTCACCAGGGTACGAGCAGTACTTC.